This T cell receptor beta chain was obtained from a study of blood T cell repertoires in COVID-19 (dated by TCRdb to 2020 to 2021). Regarding the complete study: Collaborator samples came from the United States, Italy and Spain and covered acute and convalescent phases of COVID-19. The material from the prospective study consisted of cDNA or gDNA derived from T cells, B-cell-depleted T cells, or PBMCs. The samples were drawn from the first 160 participants of the ongoing ImmuneRACE study and from 950 to 1,500 subjects provided by 6 global collaborators. Nearly every sample came with metadata listing a de-identified subject ID, COVID-19 status, age in years and sex. Subjects who had been exposed to COVID-19, were actively infected with it, or had recovered from it provided the deeply sampled blood TCRbeta repertoires that made up the dataset. Where HLA class I and class II types were available, the types were taken from metadata supplied by the sample provider, not from assay-based typing. The repertoires were released in a freely available public database intended as a resource for research on the immune response to SARS-CoV-2.

TCRbeta CDR3 regions were amplified from genomic DNA by means of the immunoSEQ Assay, a bias-controlled multiplex PCR. Per the original workflow: Nucleated cell counts per sample were estimated from amplification of reference gene primers within the assay. To quantify the absolute abundance of each unique TCRbeta CDR3 rearrangement, sequence reads were collapsed and filtered. For each sample, productive Simpson clonality was calculated as the square root of Simpson's diversity index over productive rearrangements. This immuneACCESS table, as held by TCRdb, lists in-frame sequences with V and J called but not all clones. Of the missing ones, under half trace to an unresolved V gene in checked studies; the others have no known cause. That table gives V, J and clone size, and the DNA gave D and trimming. Counted in this sample were 70,000 to 95,000 clones; 65% to 85% of them appeared once. The top ten constitute 1.5% to 2% of the sample.

From the germline V gene, CDR1 is SGHVS and CDR2 is FNYEAQ. A distance of 10 bases separates the germline ends of V and J, which lose 1 base and 4 bases respectively. From the cysteine through the phenylalanine, the CDR3 covers 14 amino acids. CDR3 DNA is the only sequence kept; it has 42 bases, read in frame from the first base. Turning to this clone: Its antigen specificity is not known. No base qualities exist here, and no much larger clone lies one base off it.

The research as a whole found: How much clinical and demographic metadata was included differed by source and by participant, and the metadata was provided uncurated.

Each collaborating institution followed its own protocols to collect whole blood in K2EDTA tubes. Collaborator samples were shipped for TCRbeta analysis as frozen whole blood, isolated PBMCs, or DNA extracted from either sample type. Sequenced input: peripheral blood. The source of this sequence is a woman aged 60-70 years with acute or convalescent COVID-19. The receptor chain draws on TRBV7-6 and TRBJ1-1; no confident D gene assignment can be made. The sequence in DNA is TGTGCCAGCAGCTTAGTGTTCTCCGGCACTGAAGCTTTCTTT. It specifies CASSLVFSGTEAFF.